This section outlines one T cell receptor (beta chain) sequence together with its context. These data are taken from a study of OX40 agonist ivuxolimab in advanced cancers. This CDR3 comprises 15 residues. Looked up from germline, CDR1 is MNHEY and CDR2 is SVGAGI. V was pared by 6 bases and J by 4 bases, with 4 bases of the junction left unmatched. Assay: immunoSEQ multiplex PCR; the TCRdb copy retains only in-frame clones and omits some. The sample includes approximately 76,000 clones, approximately 95% of them seen just once. This specimen was CD4+ or CD8+ T cells sorted from blood, taken in a trial of the OX40 agonist ivuxolimab. This receptor was identified in an adult with an advanced solid tumor such as melanoma, head and neck, liver or kidney cancer. The chain recombines TRBV6-5 with TRBJ2-7, with TRBD2 identical over 15 bases. The CDR3, as DNA: TGTGCCAGCAGATCCGGACTAGCGGGAGGGTACGAGCAGTACTTC. It yields the protein CASRSGLAGGYEQYF.